The source of this T cell receptor (beta chain) is a study of Graves' ophthalmopathy and Graves' hyperthyroidism. Overall study context: At the time of initial diagnosis and before any treatment, peripheral blood was collected.

CDR1 SGDLS and CDR2 YYNGEE come from the germline V gene. The CDR3 is made up of 14 amino acids. Trimming removed 4 bases from V and 4 bases from J, with 14 bases in between. Note on this clonotype: Its specificity is unknown. A much larger clone lies one base from this, so it may be a read error.

Study conclusions and caveats: Sensitivity of about 70% and specificity of less than 85% were achieved by the model that predicted ophthalmopathy progression. Most clonotypes expanded in thyroid above 0.001 frequency were present in blood too.

For repertoire sequencing, the TCR beta CDR3 regions were amplified from RNA transcripts. The authors performed first-round RT-PCR with HTBI primers and then a second-round multiplex PCR. Using its own MiXCR run on the multiplex PCR reads, TCRdb lists one record per CDR3 protein. Among approximately 700,000 distinct CDR3 sequences, about two fifths were seen once, and the ten largest hold over 2.5%. Sequencing was done on a sample of peripheral blood. This sequence joins TRBV9 and TRBJ1-1, with D uncertain. This receptor was obtained from an adult man with Graves' ophthalmopathy. The CDR3 DNA follows: TGTGCCAGCAGCCGGAACGGGATGAGCACTGAAGCTTTCTTT. It specifies CASSRNGMSTEAFF.